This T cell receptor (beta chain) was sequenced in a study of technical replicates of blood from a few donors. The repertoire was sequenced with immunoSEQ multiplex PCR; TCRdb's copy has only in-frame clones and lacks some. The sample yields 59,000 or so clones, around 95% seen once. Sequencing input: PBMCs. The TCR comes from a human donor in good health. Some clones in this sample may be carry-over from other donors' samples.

Here the CDR3 reads CAITEVIAGVGELFF. In DNA, the CDR3 is TGCGCCATCACGGAGGTCATAGCGGGAGTCGGGGAGCTGTTTTTT. The chain has TRBV10-1 and TRBJ2-2; 9 bases align to TRBD2. J lost 7 bases, V lost 10 bases, and 13 bases had no gene match. The CDR3 contains 15 residues. Germline V gene sequence: CDR1 WNHNN, CDR2 SYGVQD (reference sequence).